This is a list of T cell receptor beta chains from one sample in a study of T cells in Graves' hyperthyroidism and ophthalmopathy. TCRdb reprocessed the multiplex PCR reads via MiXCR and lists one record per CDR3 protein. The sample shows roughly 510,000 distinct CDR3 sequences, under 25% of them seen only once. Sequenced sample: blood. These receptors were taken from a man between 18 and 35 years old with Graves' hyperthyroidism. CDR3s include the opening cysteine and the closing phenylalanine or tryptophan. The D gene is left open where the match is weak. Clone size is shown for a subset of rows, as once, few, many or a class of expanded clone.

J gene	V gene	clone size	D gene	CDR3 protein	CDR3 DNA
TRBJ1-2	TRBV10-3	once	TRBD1	CAVTGTEYGYTF	TGTGCCGTAACCGGGACAGAATATGGCTACACCTTC
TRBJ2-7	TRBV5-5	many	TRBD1	CASSWTGGAGYEQYF	TGTGCCAGCAGCTGGACAGGGGGCGCGGGTTACGAGCAGTACTTC
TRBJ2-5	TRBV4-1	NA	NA	CASSQRLTKRETQYF	TGCGCCAGCAGCCAGAGATTAACCAAGAGGGAGACCCAGTACTTC
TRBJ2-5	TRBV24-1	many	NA	CATSEAASGTHETQYF	TGTGCCACCAGTGAGGCTGCGTCCGGGACCCACGAGACCCAGTACTTC
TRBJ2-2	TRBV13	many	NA	CASSSNIAGELFF	TGTGCCAGCAGCTCTAACATAGCCGGGGAGCTGTTTTTT
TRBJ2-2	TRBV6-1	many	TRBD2	CASSELTSGGVLFF	TGTGCCAGCAGTGAATTAACTAGCGGGGGAGTTCTGTTTTTT
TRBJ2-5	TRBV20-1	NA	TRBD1	CSGSLRDRGLLLQETQYF	TGCAGTGGCTCTTTAAGAGACAGGGGTCTTCTCCTCCAAGAGACCCAGTACTTC
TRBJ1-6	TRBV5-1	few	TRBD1	CASSPGTGENSPLHF	TGCGCCAGCAGCCCGGGGACAGGAGAAAATTCACCCCTCCACTTT
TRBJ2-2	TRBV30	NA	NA	CASGRGLDTGELFF	TGTGCCTCTGGACGGGGGCTGGACACCGGGGAGCTGTTTTTT
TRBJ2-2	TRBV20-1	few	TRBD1	CSARRTGGFAGELFF	TGCAGTGCTCGCCGGACAGGAGGTTTCGCCGGGGAGCTGTTTTTT
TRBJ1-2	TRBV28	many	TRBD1	CASSSGTENYGYTF	TGTGCCAGCAGTTCCGGGACAGAGAACTATGGCTACACCTTC